The 22 T cell receptor beta chains presented below share a single source sample, sequenced in a study of T cell repertoires in cytomegalovirus infection (dated by TCRdb to about 2019). No antigen has been identified for these receptors. Read against the paper, the sample's treatment or condition label means: in vitro stimulation with specific CMV peptide epitopes to enrich CMV-specific T cells. Sequencing relied on an Illumina HiSeq 1500. TCRdb trimmed the raw reads at Q25, called clones with MiXCR and kept productive beta chains. Under each unique CDR3 protein, matching rows form one entry showing the most common genes and DNA. The sample table shows approximately 470,000 distinct CDR3 sequences, and roughly 43% are seen once. In total, the top ten clones hold 40% to 50% of the sample. The sequencing used cultured PBMCs, collected from culture after CMV antigen stimulation. These receptors all stem from a human donor in good health (CMV status not recorded). Some clones in this sample may be carry-over from other donors' samples.

The rearrangement links TRBV4-1 to TRBJ2-7; possible D gene TRBD2, 6 bases. The V gene's germline CDR1 is MGHRA and CDR2 YSYEKL. V shed 0 bases and J shed 5 bases, with 14 bases lying between them. The CDR3 totals 15 residues. In DNA form, the CDR3 reads TGCGCCAGCAGCCAAGAGCCGGGAGTAGGAAACGAGCAGTACTTC. Its protein is CASSQEPGVGNEQYF.

This clonotype was counted between two and nine times. The chain employs TRBV27 and TRBJ2-7; D may be TRBD1 or TRBD2 (6 bases each). Germline-derived CDR1 and CDR2 are MNHEY and SMNVEV (reference sequence). The V and J ends lost 9 bases and 3 bases respectively, with 12 bases between them. The CDR3 contains 12 residues. The CDR3 DNA reads TGTGCCAGTGTAGGGGGAGGCTACGAGCAGTACTTC. Translated, it gives CASVGGGYEQYF.

CDR3: CASSFFRGGGDQPQHF. CDR3 nucleotides: TGTGCCAGCAGTTTTTTTCGAGGGGGCGGGGATCAGCCCCAGCATTTT. The chain joins TRBV28 to TRBJ1-5, with 7 bases matching TRBD1. This CDR3 has 16 residues. Germline CDR1 MDHEN, CDR2 SYDVKM. The ends lost 3 bases at V and 5 bases at J; junction bases unmatched: 10.

This chain's CDR3 is CASRWGVRGLDTQYF. CDR3 DNA sequence: TGTGCCAGCAGATGGGGTGTGAGGGGCCTAGATACGCAGTATTTT. The genes are TRBV27 and TRBJ2-3; D could derive from TRBD1 or TRBD2 (5 bases each). Germline values: CDR1 MNHEY, CDR2 SMNVEV (reference sequence). This CDR3 is 15 amino acids long. The germline V and J ends were trimmed by 6 bases and 5 bases, with 18 bases remaining between them.

This clonotype was observed a handful of times. The CDR3 DNA sequence: TGTGCCAGCAGCTTTGTACGAGAGACCCAGTACTTC. Translation gives CASSFVRETQYF. The rearrangement links TRBV7-6 to TRBJ2-5, with D unresolved. V was shortened by 3 bases and J by 4 bases, with 6 bases between the two germline ends. CDR1 and CDR2 (germline): SGHVS, FNYEAQ. The length of the CDR3 is 12 residues.

As concerns this clonotype: This may be a read error: a much more frequent sequence differs by one nucleotide. The chain combines TRBV7-6 with TRBJ2-3; D gene uncertain. This CDR3 comprises 11 residues. Germline loops: CDR1 SGHVS, CDR2 FNYEAQ. Deletions cut 4 bases from V and 5 bases from J, with 4 bases between. CDR3 loop: CASSSVDTQYF. Written as DNA, the CDR3 is TGTGCCAGCAGCTCTGTAGATACGCAGTATTTT.

The rearrangement joins TRBV27 to TRBJ2-3; TRBD1 matches 9 bases. CDR3 size: 14 residues. The germline CDR1 and CDR2 sequences are MNHEY and SMNVEV (reference sequence). With V trimmed by 8 bases and J by 1 base, 4 bases remained unmatched. The DNA of the CDR3 is TGTGCCAGCCGGAGACAGGGGGGCACAGATACGCAGTATTTT. Protein sequence: CASRRQGGTDTQYF.

CDR3: CADQTSTDTQYF. The CDR3 DNA follows: TGTGCCGACCAGACTAGCACAGATACGCAGTATTTT. The chain combines TRBV7-9 with TRBJ2-3; D uncertain. V was pared by 11 bases and J by 0 bases, with 9 bases between. The germline CDR1 and CDR2 sequences are SEHNR and FQNEAQ (reference sequence). The CDR3 is made up of 12 amino acids.

Concerning this clonotype: A junction boundary mismatches the germline segment, possibly from a read error. This chain uses TRBV6-1 with TRBJ1-5; TRBD1 might be the D (6 bases). The CDR3 length is 15 residues. CDR1 and CDR2 (germline): MNHNS, SASEGT. In nucleotides, the CDR3 is TGTGCCAGCAGAGAAGAGGGGGTTAGCAATCAGCCCCAGCATTTT. It yields the protein CASREEGVSNQPQHF.

This chain uses TRBV3-1 with TRBJ1-2; 10 bases match TRBD1. The CDR3 has 15 amino acids. The germline CDR1 and CDR2 sequences are LGHDT and YNNKEL (reference sequence). The V segment lost 3 bases and the J segment 6 bases; nucleotides outside the gene matches: 7. The CDR3 sequence: CASSHVPGTGDGYTF. The CDR3 coding sequence is TGTGCCAGCAGCCATGTACCCGGGACAGGGGATGGCTACACCTTC.

In this sample, this clonotype turned up a few times. The chain is built from TRBV10-2 and TRBJ2-2; 8 bases fit TRBD2. V lost 4 bases, J lost 1 base, and 11 bases stayed unmatched. The CDR3 is 18 amino acids. Germline CDR1 WSHSY, CDR2 SAAADI. CDR3 region: CASSAELADKWNTGELFF. DNA for the CDR3: TGCGCCAGCAGTGCGGAACTAGCGGACAAGTGGAACACCGGGGAGCTGTTTTTT.

J is TRBJ2-2 and V is TRBV11-3; D perhaps matches TRBD2 (5 bases). Trimming took off 2 bases at V and 6 bases at J, with 10 bases between the two ends. The CDR3 sequence is 14 residues long. Germline V lookup: CDR1 SGHNT, CDR2 YENEEA. The CDR3 reads CASSLTGIAGELFF. CDR3 nucleotides: TGTGCCAGCAGCTTAACGGGGATCGCCGGGGAGCTGTTTTTT.

This clonotype was detected a few times. The CDR3 protein is CASTAGTDTQYF. The CDR3 DNA reads as TGTGCCAGCACCGCCGGGACAGATACGCAGTATTTT. This rearrangement joins TRBV12-3 or TRBV12-4 to TRBJ2-3, with D unclear. The CDR3 totals 12 residues. Trimming took 7 bases from V and 3 from J, leaving 8 bases between them.

The V call is TRBV10-3, the J call TRBJ2-1; the D is unclear. Per germline, CDR1 ENHRY and CDR2 SYGVKD. V was pared by 0 bases and J by 2 bases, with 11 bases between. The CDR3 is made up of 16 amino acids. The CDR3 DNA is TGTGCCATCAGTGAGTCGCTTGCGGTGACCTACAATGAGCAGTTCTTC. Translated, it gives CAISESLAVTYNEQFF.

The chain recombines TRBV11-2 with TRBJ1-2; D remains ambiguous. The CDR3 sequence is 15 residues long. V lost 1 base, J lost 4 bases, and 13 bases lay in between. The germline gives CDR1 SGHAT, CDR2 FQNNGV. CDR3 nucleotides: TGTGCCAGCAGCTTAGGGTTAGCAGATTCCTATGGCTACACCTTC. Translation: CASSLGLADSYGYTF.

There are a few counts of this clonotype. V and J are TRBV7-2 and TRBJ1-2, with no clear D. CDR1 and CDR2 (germline): SGHTA, FQGNSA. CDR3 length equals 16 residues. V was shortened by 2 bases and J by 1 base, with 14 bases between the two germline ends. The CDR3 sequence is CASSLRSSGGNYGYTF. The CDR3 bases are TGTGCCAGCAGCTTACGGTCGTCCGGAGGTAACTATGGCTACACCTTC.

This clonotype has more than one count but fewer than ten. This rearrangement joins TRBV12-3 or TRBV12-4 to TRBJ2-5; weak D call: TRBD2 (6 bases). This CDR3 contains 13 residues. Trimming left V 7 bases short and J 5 bases short, with 14 bases between. CDR3 in amino acids: CASTPRGSETQYF. For the CDR3, the DNA is TGTGCCAGCACCCCCCGGGGGTCGGAGACCCAGTACTTC.

Only a few counts were recorded for this clonotype. The junction and the germline gene differ at one end; a read error may be behind it. The CDR3 sequence: CASSLASSGLYGQYF. As DNA, the CDR3 is TGTGCCAGCAGCTTAGCATCTAGCGGGTTGTACGGGCAGTACTTC. The J gene is TRBJ2-7, the V gene TRBV7-2, with 8 bases fitting TRBD2. This CDR3 spans 15 amino acids. CDR1 and CDR2 (germline): SGHTA, FQGNSA.

The V call is TRBV7-2, the J call TRBJ1-2; 10 bases fit TRBD1. CDR1 is SGHTA and CDR2 is FQGNSA in the germline V gene. V was pared by 4 bases and J by 7 bases, with 6 bases of the junction left unmatched. The CDR3 is 14 amino acids. CDR3 coding DNA: TGTGCCAGCAGCTCCGAGACAGGGGGCGGTGGCTACACCTTC. Translated: CASSSETGGGGYTF.

This clonotype has just one count. The chain combines TRBV5-6 with TRBJ2-3; D is perhaps TRBD1 or TRBD2 (5 bases each). CDR1 is SGHDT, CDR2 YYEEEE, per germline. The CDR3 runs 12 residues. Deletions cut 7 bases from V and 2 bases from J, with 8 bases between. CDR3 in amino acids: CASGTFTDTQYF. The DNA of the CDR3 is TGTGCCAGCGGGACGTTCACAGATACGCAGTATTTT.

The chain employs TRBV7-2 and TRBJ2-1, with D perhaps matching TRBD1 or TRBD2 (5 bases each). This CDR3 region has 14 residues. Germline V gene lookup returns CDR1 SGHTA and CDR2 FQGNSA. V was trimmed by 5 bases and J by 4 bases, leaving 12 bases between them. The CDR3 reads CASSSRDGYNEQFF. The CDR3 nucleotides are TGTGCCAGCAGCAGCCGGGACGGTTACAATGAGCAGTTCTTC.

This clonotype appeared a few times. The V gene is TRBV7-6, the J gene TRBJ1-1; D unclear. The CDR3 has 14 amino acids. V dropped 5 bases and J dropped 3 bases, with 13 bases sitting between them. Germline V gene sequence: CDR1 SGHVS, CDR2 FNYEAQ. CDR3 region: CASSATPGYTEAFF. CDR3 sequence (DNA): TGTGCCAGCAGCGCCACACCGGGGTACACTGAAGCTTTCTTT.